In this sample, the clone carrying this T cell receptor delta chain turned up a few times. What it binds is unknown. This specimen belongs to a study of gamma delta lymphoproliferative disorders and STAT genes. TCRdb re-called clones from the multiplex PCR reads via CATT. The sample contains about 3,400 delta-chain clones, roughly 1.1% of which appear only once. Study conclusions and caveats: In whole-repertoire clustering, gamma separated patients from controls, unlike delta.

Germline-derived CDR1 and CDR2 are NSMFDY and ISSIKDK. The CDR3 consists of 12 residues. The receptor sequences were amplified from genomic DNA of peripheral blood mononuclear cells. This receptor was identified in a human donor in good health. The J gene is TRDJ2, the V gene TRAV29/DV5; the D is unclear. The J call may be mistaken, given a closer DNA end match to TRDJ1. The sequenced material came from blood. CDR3 DNA: TGTGCAGCAAGCGGAGGAAACACACCTCTCATCTTT. This translates into CAASGGNTPLIF.